These T cell receptor beta chains were read from a single sample in a study of siplizumab effects on memory and regulatory T cells. Clones were read by immunoSEQ multiplex PCR, and TCRdb kept only the in-frame ones, dropping some. The table has 55,000 to 70,000 clones, roughly 93% seen once. Sequencing was performed on CD8+ T cells sorted from blood. These receptors all come from a human donor in good health. CDR3s include the opening cysteine and the closing phenylalanine or tryptophan. Each record gives: clone size, J gene, D gene, V gene, CDR3 DNA, CDR3 protein. A D gene is named only where the DNA matches it firmly. Clone size is not always given. Where it is, it says once, few, many or a class for expanded clones.

NA	TRBJ2-5	NA	TRBV7-9	TGTGCCAGCAGCCCTCCGGTGGACAGAGAAGAGACCCAGTACTTC	CASSPPVDREETQYF
NA	TRBJ1-5	NA	TRBV4-3	TGCGCCAGCAGCCAAGATCGAGGTATGGGGGTACAGCCCCAGCATTTT	CASSQDRGMGVQPQHF
NA	TRBJ2-1	TRBD2	TRBV7-9	TGTGCCAGCAGTCGGGACTACGAGAATGAGCAGTTCTTC	CASSRDYENEQFF
NA	TRBJ2-5	TRBD1	TRBV11-2	TGTGCCAGCAGCCTCGGGACAGCCCACCAAGAGACCCAGTACTTC	CASSLGTAHQETQYF
NA	TRBJ2-1	TRBD2	TRBV5-1	TGCGCCAGCAGCTTGGTAGGGCTAGCGGGAGACAATGAGCAGTTCTTC	CASSLVGLAGDNEQFF
NA	TRBJ1-2	NA	TRBV5-1	TGCGCCAGCAGCTTGGGGCCAGCGAGCTATGGCTACACCTTC	CASSLGPASYGYTF
NA	TRBJ2-3	TRBD2	TRBV4-3	TGCGCCAGCAGCCAAGACCGGACTAGCGGCTGCACAGATACGCAGTATTTT	CASSQDRTSGCTDTQYF
few	TRBJ1-4	NA	TRBV2	TGTGCCAGCCAGGACAGTCTTAATGAAAAACTGTTTTTT	CASQDSLNEKLFF
NA	TRBJ2-7	NA	TRBV4-1	TGCGCCAGCAGCCAAAAGATGGGGGGACGCTACGAGCAGTACTTC	CASSQKMGGRYEQYF
once	TRBJ2-1	NA	TRBV29-1	TGCAGCGTTGAAGAAGACGGCAATGAGCAGTTCTTC	CSVEEDGNEQFF
NA	TRBJ1-5	NA	TRBV19	TGTGCCAGTAGGAAAAACTCTAACCCGGGGCTTAGCAATCAGCCCCAGCATTTT	CASRKNSNPGLSNQPQHF
NA	TRBJ2-1	NA	TRBV19	TGTGCCAGTAGTCCGGGCGGCGGGACCTCCTACAATGAGCAGTTCTTC	CASSPGGGTSYNEQFF